The 16 T cell receptor beta chains in this list originate from one sample, sequenced in a study of glioma-infiltrating T cells after dendritic cell vaccination. The time point denotes: after dendritic cell vaccination, including at tumor progression/relapse. Generated by immunoSEQ multiplex PCR, the TCRdb table keeps only in-frame clones and is missing some. Of 100,000 or so clones detected, roughly 80% appear once; the ten largest clones hold about 5.7%. Sequences were derived from blood, sampled after dendritic cell vaccination. The receptors were sampled from a human donor with glioblastoma.

The V and J genes are TRBV5-5 and TRBJ2-7; 11 positions match TRBD2. The germline V gene encodes CDR1 SGHKS and CDR2 YYEKEE (reference sequence). The CDR3 is 18 amino acids. V lost 2 bases, J lost 2 bases, and 12 bases stayed unmatched. DNA of the CDR3: TGTGCCAGCAGCTTCTTAGATAGCGGGGGGGCGTCCACCTACGAGCAGTACTTC. Its protein product is CASSFLDSGGASTYEQYF.

This sequence joins TRBV5-4 and TRBJ1-1; 7 nucleotides agree with TRBD1. Per germline, CDR1 SGHNT and CDR2 YYREEE (reference sequence). After removal of 2 bases from V and 8 bases from J, the junction contained 9 bases not matched to a gene. The CDR3 runs to 14 residues. The CDR3 DNA reads TGTGCCAGCAGCTTCCCCGACAGGGCGACCGAAGCTTTCTTT. Amino acids: CASSFPDRATEAFF.

The rearrangement uses TRBV11-2 and TRBJ1-5, with D possibly TRBD1 on 5 matching bases. V was cut by 3 bases and J by 6 bases, with 9 bases left in between. Germline values: CDR1 SGHAT, CDR2 FQNNGV. The CDR3 consists of 13 residues. CDR3 in DNA: TGTGCCAGCAGCTTCCAGGGAGGTCAGCCCCAGCATTTT. Protein product: CASSFQGGQPQHF.

The sample holds a few counts of this clone. The chain couples TRBV5-1 to TRBJ2-7; a possible D gene is TRBD1 (6 bases). This CDR3 spans 14 amino acids. Trimming cost V 4 bases and J 3 bases, with 14 bases left between them. Germline lookup yields CDR1 SGHRS and CDR2 YFSETQ. The CDR3 nucleotides read TGCGCCAGCAGCCTGCGAGGCAGGGGCTACGAGCAGTACTTC. Protein sequence: CASSLRGRGYEQYF.

This CDR3 reads CASSPGQGEEAVNGYTF. CDR3 sequence (DNA): TGTGCCAGCAGCCCTGGACAGGGTGAGGAGGCAGTCAATGGCTACACCTTC. The gene calls are TRBV4-2 and TRBJ1-2; 8 nucleotides line up with TRBD1. The CDR3 is 17 residues long. CDR1 is LGHNA, CDR2 YNFKEQ, per germline. After removal of 4 bases from V and 6 bases from J, the junction contained 16 bases not matched to a gene.

The chain couples TRBV16 to TRBJ1-1; no clear D. V gave up 2 bases and J gave up 5 bases, with 12 bases separating them. The length of the CDR3 is 14 residues. CDR1 and CDR2 from the germline V gene are KGHSY and FQNENV. The CDR3 loop is CASSQDTRPTEAFF. In nucleotides, the CDR3 is TGTGCCAGCAGCCAAGACACCCGGCCGACTGAAGCTTTCTTT. The variable domain in full, completed from reference TRBV16 and TRBJ1-1, reads GEEVAQTPKHLVRGEGQKAKLYCAPIKGHSYVFWYQQVLKNEFKFLISFQNENVFDETGMPKERFSAKCLPNSPCSLEIQATKLEDSAVYFCASSQDTRPTEAFFGQGTRLTVV.

The genes are TRBV5-1 and TRBJ2-7; 7 bases match TRBD1. V shed 1 base and J 3 bases; nucleotides not matched to a gene: 7. The germline CDR1 and CDR2 sequences are SGHRS and YFSETQ. The CDR3 is made up of 15 amino acids. The CDR3 sequence: CASSLMTGSIYEQYF. DNA of the CDR3: TGCGCCAGCAGCTTGATGACAGGGTCTATCTACGAGCAGTACTTC.

This clone showed up just a few times. The chain carries TRBV6-1 and TRBJ1-1; D gene ambiguous. V dropped 7 bases and J dropped 7 bases, with 7 bases sitting between them. This CDR3 has 10 residues. Germline assignment: CDR1 MNHNS and CDR2 SASEGT. The CDR3 coding sequence is TGTGCCAGCATACGCAGTGAAGCTTTCTTT. Its protein is CASIRSEAFF.

The chain is built from TRBV5-4 and TRBJ2-3, with TRBD2 matching over 13 bases. The length of the CDR3 is 15 residues. Germline V gives CDR1 SGHNT, CDR2 YYREEE (reference sequence). The ends lost 3 bases at V and 8 bases at J; junction bases unmatched: 6. CDR3 nucleotides: TGTGCCAGCAGCTGGGGACTAGCGGGAAAGGGTACGCAGTATTTT. It yields the protein CASSWGLAGKGTQYF.

A few counts support this clone. The gene calls are TRBV19 and TRBJ1-5; 8 positions match TRBD1. Germline lookup yields CDR1 LNHDA and CDR2 SQIVND (reference sequence). The CDR3 consists of 13 residues. The trim removed 3 bases at V and 5 bases at J, leaving 0 bases unmatched. The CDR3 protein is CASSMTGDQPQHF. The CDR3 DNA reads TGTGCCAGTAGTATGACAGGGGATCAGCCCCAGCATTTT. The full variable domain, completed using reference TRBV19 and TRBJ1-5, is DGGITQSPKYLFRKEGQNVTLSCEQNLNHDAMYWYRQDPGQGLRLIYYSQIVNDFQKGDIAEGYSVSREKKESFPLTVTSAQKNPTAFYLCASSMTGDQPQHFGDGTRLSIL.

The chain employs TRBV7-9 and TRBJ1-1; 7 nucleotides line up with TRBD1. CDR3 length equals 14 residues. V lost 2 bases and J lost 8; bases outside the gene matches: 8. Germline CDR1 is SEHNR and CDR2 is FQNEAQ (reference sequence). The DNA of the CDR3 is TGTGCCAGCAGCTTATACGATACGGGACAGGAAGCTTTCTTT. It codes for CASSLYDTGQEAFF.

A few counts support this clone. The gene calls are TRBV6-1 and TRBJ1-2; D is uncertain. The V gene lost 2 bases and the J gene lost 4 bases, with 11 bases spanning the gap. The CDR3 extends over 14 amino acids. Germline V CDR1 and CDR2: MNHNS, SASEGT. CDR3 DNA: TGTGCCAGCAGTGAATCGCCCACGGGCTATGGCTACACCTTC. Its protein product is CASSESPTGYGYTF.

The chain is built from TRBV2 and TRBJ1-1; 8 bases are a match to TRBD1. Germline values: CDR1 SNHLY, CDR2 FYNNEI. Trimming removed 7 bases from V and 1 base from J; junction bases left unmatched: 5. The CDR3 has 14 residues. The DNA for the CDR3 is TGTGCCAGCATCCCCGGGACAGGGAACACTGAAGCTTTCTTT. Its protein product is CASIPGTGNTEAFF.

This clone appeared once. This chain's CDR3 is CASIGGGTEAFF. The CDR3 DNA sequence: TGTGCCAGTATCGGAGGAGGCACTGAAGCTTTCTTT. The chain couples TRBV19 to TRBJ1-1; D ambiguous. CDR3 size: 12 residues. Germline CDR1 and CDR2: LNHDA and SQIVND (reference sequence). Between the trimmed V and J ends, which lost 7 bases and 4 bases, there was a span of 10 bases.

The rearrangement joins TRBV6-1 to TRBJ2-7, with a tentative D call TRBD2 (6 bases). Germline V gene data show CDR1 as MNHNS and CDR2 as SASEGT. With 6 bases removed from V and 4 bases from J, the gap between germline ends came to 19 bases. This CDR3 spans 15 amino acids. The CDR3 spells CASSAPIRRAYEQYF. As DNA, the CDR3 is TGTGCCAGCAGCGCCCCTATAAGGAGGGCTTACGAGCAGTACTTC.

J is TRBJ1-1 and V is TRBV5-1, with D perhaps matching TRBD1 (5 bases). The V end was cut by 1 base, the J end by 3 bases, with 7 bases between. Germline V CDR1 and CDR2: SGHRS, YFSETQ. CDR3 length: 13 residues. The CDR3 protein is CASSLQGDTEAFF. The DNA of the CDR3 is TGCGCCAGCAGCTTGCAAGGGGACACTGAAGCTTTCTTT.